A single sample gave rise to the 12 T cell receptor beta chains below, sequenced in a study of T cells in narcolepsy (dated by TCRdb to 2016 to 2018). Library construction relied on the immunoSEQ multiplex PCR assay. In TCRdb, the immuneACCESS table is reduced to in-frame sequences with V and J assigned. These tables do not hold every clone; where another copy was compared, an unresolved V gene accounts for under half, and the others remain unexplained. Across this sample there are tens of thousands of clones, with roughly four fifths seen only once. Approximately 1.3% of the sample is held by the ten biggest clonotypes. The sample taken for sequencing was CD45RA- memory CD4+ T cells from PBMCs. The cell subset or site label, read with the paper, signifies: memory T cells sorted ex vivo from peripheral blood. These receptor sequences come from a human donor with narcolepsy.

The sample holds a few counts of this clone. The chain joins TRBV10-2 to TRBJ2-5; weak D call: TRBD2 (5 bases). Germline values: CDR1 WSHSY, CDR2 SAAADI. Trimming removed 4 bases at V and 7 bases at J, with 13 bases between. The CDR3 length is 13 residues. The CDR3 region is CASSVANPGTQYF. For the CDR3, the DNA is TGCGCCAGCAGTGTAGCGAACCCAGGGACCCAGTACTTC.

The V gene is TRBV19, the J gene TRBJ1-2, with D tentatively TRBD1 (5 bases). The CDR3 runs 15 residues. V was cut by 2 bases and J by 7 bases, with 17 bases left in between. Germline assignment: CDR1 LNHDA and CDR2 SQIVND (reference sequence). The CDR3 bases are TGTGCCAGTAGTATAAGATCGGGACCGAGAAGTGGCTACACCTTC. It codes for CASSIRSGPRSGYTF.

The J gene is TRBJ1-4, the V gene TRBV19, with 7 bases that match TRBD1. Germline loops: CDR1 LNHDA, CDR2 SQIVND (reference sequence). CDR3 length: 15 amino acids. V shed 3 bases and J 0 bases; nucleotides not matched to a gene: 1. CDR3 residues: CASSIGQATNEKLFF. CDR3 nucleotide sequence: TGTGCCAGTAGTATCGGACAGGCAACTAATGAAAAACTGTTTTTT.

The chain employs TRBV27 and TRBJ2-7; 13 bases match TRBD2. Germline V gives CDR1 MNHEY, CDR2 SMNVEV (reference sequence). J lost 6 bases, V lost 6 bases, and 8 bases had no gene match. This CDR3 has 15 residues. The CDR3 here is CASSFGTSGTSEQYF. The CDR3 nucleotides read TGTGCCAGCAGCTTTGGGACTAGCGGGACCTCCGAGCAGTACTTC.

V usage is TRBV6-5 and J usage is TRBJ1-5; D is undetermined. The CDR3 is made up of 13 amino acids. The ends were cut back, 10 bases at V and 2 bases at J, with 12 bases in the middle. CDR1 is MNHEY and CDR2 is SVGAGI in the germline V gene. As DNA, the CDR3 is TGTGCCACCCGACGAGGGCGCAATCAGCCCCAGCATTTT. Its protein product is CATRRGRNQPQHF.

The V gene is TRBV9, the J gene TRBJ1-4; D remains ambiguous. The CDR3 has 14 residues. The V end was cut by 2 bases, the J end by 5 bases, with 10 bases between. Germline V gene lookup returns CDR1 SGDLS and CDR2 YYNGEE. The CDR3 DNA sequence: TGTGCCAGCAGCGTTGGGCAGACGAATGAAAAACTGTTTTTT. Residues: CASSVGQTNEKLFF.

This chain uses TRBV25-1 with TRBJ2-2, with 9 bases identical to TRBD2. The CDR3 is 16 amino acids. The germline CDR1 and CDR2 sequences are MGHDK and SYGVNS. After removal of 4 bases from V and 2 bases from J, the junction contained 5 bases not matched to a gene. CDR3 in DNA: TGTGCCAGCAGTGCGCGGGAGGGCCGTAACACCGGGGAGCTGTTTTTT. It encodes CASSAREGRNTGELFF.

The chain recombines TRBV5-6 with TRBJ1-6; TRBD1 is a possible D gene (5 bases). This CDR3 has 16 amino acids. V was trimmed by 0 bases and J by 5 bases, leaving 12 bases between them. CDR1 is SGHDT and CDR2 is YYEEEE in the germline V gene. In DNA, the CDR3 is TGTGCCAGCAGCTTGGACGGGGGACGGCATAATTCACCCCTCCACTTT. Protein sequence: CASSLDGGRHNSPLHF.

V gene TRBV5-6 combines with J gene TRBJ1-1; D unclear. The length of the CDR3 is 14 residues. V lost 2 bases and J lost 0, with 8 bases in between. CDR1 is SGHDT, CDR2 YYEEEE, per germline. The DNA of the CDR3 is TGTGCCAGCAGCTTTCTGCAGATGAACACTGAAGCTTTCTTT. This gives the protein CASSFLQMNTEAFF.

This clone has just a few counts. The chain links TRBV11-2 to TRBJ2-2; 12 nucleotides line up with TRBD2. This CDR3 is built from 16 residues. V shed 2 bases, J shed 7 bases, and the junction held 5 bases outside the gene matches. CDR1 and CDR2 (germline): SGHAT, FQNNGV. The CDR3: CASSLTTSGRGGELFF. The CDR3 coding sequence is TGTGCCAGCAGCTTAACGACTAGCGGGAGAGGCGGGGAGCTGTTTTTT.

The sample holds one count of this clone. The CDR3 here is CASSLARTGGRETQYF. The CDR3 DNA follows: TGTGCCAGCAGCTTAGCGCGGACAGGGGGCAGGGAGACCCAGTACTTC. The V and J genes are TRBV7-2 and TRBJ2-5, with 11 bases matching TRBD1. The CDR3 extends over 16 amino acids. Germline V gene lookup returns CDR1 SGHTA and CDR2 FQGNSA. Trimming at V came to 0 bases and at J to 5 bases, leaving 5 bases not matched to a gene.

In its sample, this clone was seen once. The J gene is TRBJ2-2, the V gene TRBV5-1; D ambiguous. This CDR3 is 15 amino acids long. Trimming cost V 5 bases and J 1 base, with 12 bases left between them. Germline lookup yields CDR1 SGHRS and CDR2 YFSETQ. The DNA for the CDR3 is TGCGCCAGCAGACCGTACGACAAGAACACCGGGGAGCTGTTTTTT. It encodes CASRPYDKNTGELFF.